This TCR beta chain came from a study of Tregs in tolerant kidney transplant recipients. Assay: immunoSEQ multiplex PCR; the TCRdb copy retains only in-frame clones and omits some. In the table there are around 11,000 clones, approximately 90% of which are singletons. With regard to this clone: Its antigen is currently unknown.

The J segment lost 9 bases and the V segment lost 6 bases, leaving 7 bases of the junction unmatched. The CDR3 has 14 residues. The germline V gene has CDR1 MDHEN and CDR2 SYDVKM. This receptor was taken from a human patient who received a combined kidney and bone marrow transplant. The rearrangement links TRBV28 to TRBJ2-1; 11 nucleotides line up with TRBD1. The source was Tregs from blood cultured with allogeneic cells, collected before the transplant. The CDR3 bases are TGTGCCAGCAGAGGACAGGGGGCGTCTCCTGAGCAGTTCTTC. It yields the protein CASRGQGASPEQFF. The full variable domain, completed using reference TRBV28 and TRBJ2-1, is DVKVTQSSRYLVKRTGEKVFLECVQDMDHENMFWYRQDPGLGLRLIYFSYDVKMKEKGDIPEGYSVSREKKERFSLILESASTNQTSMYLCASRGQGASPEQFFGPGTRLTVL.